This is a list of T cell receptor beta chains from one sample in a study of blood T cell repertoires in COVID-19. Clones were sequenced by immunoSEQ multiplex PCR, and TCRdb holds only the in-frame ones, with some missing. The table has about 91,000 clones, approximately 90% seen once. Sequenced material: peripheral blood. The receptor source for this set is a woman over 75 with active COVID-19. The CDR3 runs from the conserved cysteine through the conserved F or W. Each record gives: clone size, V gene, D gene, J gene, CDR3 DNA, CDR3 protein. D genes are given only for firm matches. A clone size is listed for some rows: how often the clone was seen (once, few, many), or a class if it is expanded.

clone size: NA
V gene: TRBV6-1
D gene: NA
J gene: TRBJ2-7
CDR3 DNA: TGTGCCAGCAGTGAAACTCTTTCGGGCAGGGGCATTTACGAGCAGTACTTC
CDR3 protein: CASSETLSGRGIYEQYF

clone size: NA
V gene: TRBV29-1
D gene: NA
J gene: TRBJ1-2
CDR3 DNA: TGCAGCGTTGAAGTTATAACAGGCCCCTACAACTATGGCTACACCTTC
CDR3 protein: CSVEVITGPYNYGYTF

clone size: once
V gene: TRBV9
D gene: TRBD1
J gene: TRBJ2-4
CDR3 DNA: TGTGCCAGCAGCGGTAGTGGACAGGGGAACATTCAGTACTTC
CDR3 protein: CASSGSGQGNIQYF

clone size: NA
V gene: TRBV2
D gene: TRBD1
J gene: TRBJ1-1
CDR3 DNA: TGTGCCAGTGACAGGGCCGACGGTTGGAACACTGAAGCTTTCTTT
CDR3 protein: CASDRADGWNTEAFF

clone size: NA
V gene: TRBV6-5
D gene: TRBD2
J gene: TRBJ2-3
CDR3 DNA: TGTGCCAGCATGACTAGCGGTAGCACAGATACGCAGTATTTT
CDR3 protein: CASMTSGSTDTQYF

clone size: NA
V gene: TRBV7-8
D gene: TRBD1
J gene: TRBJ1-6
CDR3 DNA: TGTGCCAGCAGCGCCGGGACAGGGGAAGGATCACCCCTCCACTTT
CDR3 protein: CASSAGTGEGSPLHF

clone size: NA
V gene: TRBV10-1
D gene: TRBD1
J gene: TRBJ2-2
CDR3 DNA: TGCGCCAGCAGCCGGACAGGGGACACCGGGGAGCTGTTTTTT
CDR3 protein: CASSRTGDTGELFF

clone size: NA
V gene: TRBV28
D gene: TRBD1
J gene: TRBJ2-7
CDR3 DNA: TGTGCCAGCAGTTCACCTGACAGGGCCCCCTACGAGCAGTACTTC
CDR3 protein: CASSSPDRAPYEQYF

clone size: NA
V gene: TRBV6-6
D gene: TRBD1
J gene: TRBJ1-2
CDR3 DNA: TGTGCCAGCAGTTACTCTAGCGGGACAGACTATGGCTACACCTTC
CDR3 protein: CASSYSSGTDYGYTF

clone size: NA
V gene: TRBV3-1/TRBV3-2
D gene: NA
J gene: TRBJ2-1
CDR3 DNA: TGTGCCAGCACCCCGAAGGGGGAGGGCCGTTTGATCGATGAGCAGTTCTTC
CDR3 protein: CASTPKGEGRLIDEQFF

clone size: NA
V gene: TRBV11-3
D gene: TRBD2
J gene: TRBJ2-5
CDR3 DNA: TGTGCCAGCAGCTCGGGGGCGGGAGGGCCAAACCAAGAGACCCAGTACTTC
CDR3 protein: CASSSGAGGPNQETQYF

clone size: NA
V gene: TRBV13
D gene: TRBD2
J gene: TRBJ2-3
CDR3 DNA: TGTGCCAGCAGCTACCATAGCGGGAGGGCCGTAGATACGCAGTATTTT
CDR3 protein: CASSYHSGRAVDTQYF

clone size: NA
V gene: TRBV7-6
D gene: TRBD2
J gene: TRBJ2-1
CDR3 DNA: TGTGCCAGCAGCTTGGAGCCCGGGCGGGAGAGTGAGCAGTTCTTC
CDR3 protein: CASSLEPGRESEQFF

clone size: few
V gene: TRBV19
D gene: TRBD1
J gene: TRBJ1-2
CDR3 DNA: TGTGCCAGTAGTTCACAGGGGGCTGGCTACACCTTC
CDR3 protein: CASSSQGAGYTF

clone size: few
V gene: TRBV19
D gene: NA
J gene: TRBJ1-2
CDR3 DNA: TGTGCCAGTAGTGAGTTTAGCTATGGCTACACCTTC
CDR3 protein: CASSEFSYGYTF

clone size: NA
V gene: TRBV19
D gene: NA
J gene: TRBJ2-2
CDR3 DNA: TGTGCCAGTAGCCTTCAAGGGGGGGTGAGCACCGGGGAGCTGTTTTTT
CDR3 protein: CASSLQGGVSTGELFF

clone size: NA
V gene: TRBV5-6
D gene: TRBD1
J gene: TRBJ1-6
CDR3 DNA: TGTGCCAGCAGCTCCGGACAGGGGCGATTTAATTCACCCCTCCACTTT
CDR3 protein: CASSSGQGRFNSPLHF

clone size: NA
V gene: TRBV27
D gene: NA
J gene: TRBJ2-1
CDR3 DNA: TGTGCCAGCAGTGGCCATGGCGGGAAGAACAATGAGCAGTTCTTC
CDR3 protein: CASSGHGGKNNEQFF